A selection of T cell receptor beta chains follows, all from one sample in a study of cytomegalovirus exposure and HLA in healthy donors. Here immunoSEQ multiplex PCR was the method, and the copy in TCRdb shows in-frame clones only, minus some. The profile shows roughly 200,000 clones, around 73% of them singletons. The sequencing input was PBMCs. All receptors come from a man in his fifties or sixties in good health and CMV-seronegative. The CDR3 runs from the conserved cysteine through the conserved F or W. The D gene is left open where the match is weak. The size field is filled for only some rows; it gives once, few, many or a size class.

j_call	d_call	v_call	clone_size	cdr3_nt	cdr3_aa
TRBJ1-1	.	TRBV27	.	TGTGCCAGCAGATGGACTCAGAACACTGAAGCTTTCTTT	CASRWTQNTEAFF
TRBJ1-4	.	TRBV6-1	.	TGTGCCAGCCTCCTTAATGAAAAACTGTTTTTT	CASLLNEKLFF
TRBJ1-2	.	TRBV14	.	TGTGCCAGCAGCCAACTTCAGTGGTCAACAGGGATGGGCTATGGCTACCCCTTC	CASSQLQWSTGMGYGYPF
TRBJ2-7	.	TRBV29-1	.	TGCAGCGTTGAAGATCGCAACGAGCAGTACTTC	CSVEDRNEQYF
TRBJ1-5	.	TRBV7-8	few	TGTGCCAGCAGCCTTAACAGGGGCAATCAGCCCCAGCATTTT	CASSLNRGNQPQHF
TRBJ1-4	.	TRBV7-9	.	TGTGCCAGCAGCTCGCAGGGGATCCGGGAAAAACTGTTTTTT	CASSSQGIREKLFF
TRBJ1-5	.	TRBV5-1	few	TGCGCCAGCAGCCCGCAGGGGAGGGAACAGCCCCAGCATTTT	CASSPQGREQPQHF
TRBJ2-2	.	TRBV19	.	TGTGCCAGTAGTATTCAGGGGCGTGGGGACACCGGGGAGCTGTTTTTT	CASSIQGRGDTGELFF
TRBJ1-2	TRBD1	TRBV5-8	.	TGTGCCAGCAGCCTGGGGACAGGTTTTTATGGCTACACCTTC	CASSLGTGFYGYTF
TRBJ2-7	.	TRBV9	.	TGTGCCAGCAGCCCCGGGGCGGGAACCTACGAGCAGTACTTC	CASSPGAGTYEQYF
TRBJ2-5	.	TRBV29-1	.	TGCAGCGTTGACTGGGGAGACCCCTCGCTAGGGACCCAGTACTTC	CSVDWGDPSLGTQYF
TRBJ1-5	.	TRBV27	.	TGTGCCAGCAGTTTTGGGTGGGGCCAGGGTTCGCTTAATCAGCCCCAGCATTTT	CASSFGWGQGSLNQPQHF
TRBJ1-2	TRBD1	TRBV30	.	TGTGCCTGCCGGAGGGGGCCTAACTATGGCTACACCTTC	CACRRGPNYGYTF
TRBJ2-7	TRBD2	TRBV4-3	few	TGCGCCAGCAGCCAAGATAACCTAGCGGGCTACGAGCAGTACTTC	CASSQDNLAGYEQYF
TRBJ1-1	.	TRBV29-1	few	TGCAGCGTTGGGGGCAGGGCGGCCACTGAAGCTTTCTTT	CSVGGRAATEAFF
TRBJ2-3	.	TRBV2	.	TGTGCCAGCAGTGAACAGGGTCCTAGCACAGATACGCAGTATTTT	CASSEQGPSTDTQYF
TRBJ1-1	.	TRBV6-5	few	TGTGCCAGCACCGGTCAGGGCCAGATTGAAGCTTTCTTT	CASTGQGQIEAFF
TRBJ1-2	.	TRBV5-1	.	TGCGCCAGCAGCTTGAATGGAGGGAGGAACTATGGCTACACCTTC	CASSLNGGRNYGYTF
TRBJ1-4	TRBD1	TRBV19	.	TGTGCCAGTAGTATTTTAGCAGGGGGAAAACTGTTTTTT	CASSILAGGKLFF
TRBJ2-2	TRBD2	TRBV18	.	TGTGCCAGCTCACCACCAGCGGGGGGGCCCAACACCGGGGAGCTGTTTTTT	CASSPPAGGPNTGELFF
TRBJ2-1	.	TRBV9	.	TGTGCCAGCAGCCCGATGGACAGGAGGGGAAACAATGAGCAGTTCTTC	CASSPMDRRGNNEQFF
TRBJ2-1	TRBD2	TRBV10-3	few	TGTGCCATCAGTGTGTTGACTAGCGGGGACAATGAGCAGTTCTTC	CAISVLTSGDNEQFF
TRBJ2-2	.	TRBV7-9	.	TGTGCCAGCAGCTTAGAAGCCCACACCGGGGAGCTGTTTTTT	CASSLEAHTGELFF
TRBJ2-4	.	TRBV2	.	TGTGCCAGCATGAGAGGCAGGGGTGGGAACATTCAGTACTTC	CASMRGRGGNIQYF
TRBJ2-3	TRBD2	TRBV4-1	once	TGCGCCAGCAGCCAAGATCTTTCGGGGGGAATCACAGATACGCAGTATTTT	CASSQDLSGGITDTQYF
TRBJ2-6	.	TRBV5-1	.	TGCGCCAGCAGCTTGGACCCTACTGGGGCCAACGTCCTGACTTTC	CASSLDPTGANVLTF
TRBJ2-7	TRBD1	TRBV15	.	TGTGCCACCAGCCCGCCATTCGGGACAGGGGGCTCCTACGAGCAGTACTTC	CATSPPFGTGGSYEQYF
TRBJ1-1	TRBD1	TRBV18	.	TGTGCCAGCTCACCACAAGGGACAGGAATCACTGAAGCTTTCTTT	CASSPQGTGITEAFF
TRBJ1-1	TRBD1	TRBV9	.	TGTGCCAGCAGCGTCCGGGACAGGGGCGCTGAAGCTTTCTTT	CASSVRDRGAEAFF
TRBJ1-4	TRBD1	TRBV6-5	once	TGTGCCAGCAGGAAAGGACAGGGCGGGGAAAAACTGTTTTTT	CASRKGQGGEKLFF
TRBJ2-3	.	TRBV19	once	TGTGCCACCGAGGAGGGAATTAGCACAGATACGCAGTATTTT	CATEEGISTDTQYF
TRBJ1-2	.	TRBV30	.	TGTGCCTGGAGTGTACCTCAGGGCGTGCAATATAGTGGCTACACCTTC	CAWSVPQGVQYSGYTF
TRBJ2-5	TRBD1	TRBV7-2	.	TGTGCCAGCAGCCCCCGTGACAGGGATGAGACCCAGTACTTC	CASSPRDRDETQYF
TRBJ2-7	.	TRBV2	.	TGTGCCAGCAGTGAACGCCGGAGCCACGAGCAGTACTTC	CASSERRSHEQYF
TRBJ1-1	TRBD1	TRBV19	.	TGTGCCAGTAGTATCCGGACAGGGGAGGACACTGAAGCTTTCTTT	CASSIRTGEDTEAFF
TRBJ1-1	TRBD1	TRBV4-1	few	TGCGCCAGCAGCCAAGTACGGACAGGGGCGAACACTGAAGCTTTCTTT	CASSQVRTGANTEAFF
TRBJ2-7	TRBD1	TRBV5-4	few	TGTGCCAGCAAACCGGGACAGGCTACGGAGCAGTACTTC	CASKPGQATEQYF
TRBJ2-5	.	TRBV5-1	once	TGCGCCAGCAGCTTAGACTTGAAGACCCAGTACTTC	CASSLDLKTQYF
TRBJ1-6	TRBD1	TRBV27	.	TGTGCCAGCAGTTCCCGTACAGGGGTTAATTCACCCCTCAACTTT	CASSSRTGVNSPLNF
TRBJ1-5	.	TRBV19	.	TGTGCCAGTAGTAATACTTATTCAGGGAGCAATCAGCCCCAGCATTTT	CASSNTYSGSNQPQHF
TRBJ2-7	.	TRBV19	once	TGTGCCAGTAGTATAGATCCGCGGTGGAGTCCAACGGGGGAGCAGTACTTC	CASSIDPRWSPTGEQYF
TRBJ1-1	TRBD1	TRBV16	.	TGTGCCAGCAGCCAATGGCCCCGACAGGGCCTGAACACTGAAGCTTTCTTT	CASSQWPRQGLNTEAFF
TRBJ2-7	TRBD2	TRBV28	.	TGTGCCAGCAGTTCCCCCTGGGAGGGTTCCTACGAGCAGTACTTC	CASSSPWEGSYEQYF
TRBJ2-6	.	TRBV7-9	.	TGTGCCAGCAGCCAACCCCCCGGAGTCTCTGGGGCCAACGTCCTGACTTTC	CASSQPPGVSGANVLTF
TRBJ2-2	TRBD2	TRBV5-1	.	TGCGCCAGCAGCTCTACGATACTAGCGGGAGGTTCTTCCGGGGAGCTGTTTTTT	CASSSTILAGGSSGELFF
TRBJ2-1	TRBD2	TRBV5-1	.	TGCGCCAGCAGCTTGGTTGGGGGGGTCCAGGCAAATGAGCAGTTCTTC	CASSLVGGVQANEQFF
TRBJ2-7	TRBD2	TRBV28	.	TGTGCCAGCAGTCTATCTGGACTAGGGAACGACGAGCAGTACTTC	CASSLSGLGNDEQYF
TRBJ1-5	.	TRBV2	.	TGTGCCAACAGTGACGGGAGGTTGCGGCCCCAGCATTTT	CANSDGRLRPQHF
TRBJ2-3	.	TRBV19	.	TGTGCCAGTAGTAGACTAGGAAACACAGATACGCAGTATTTT	CASSRLGNTDTQYF
TRBJ2-5	TRBD1	TRBV29-1	.	TGCAGCGTTGAATCGGGACAGGGGACGGGGACCCAGTACTTC	CSVESGQGTGTQYF
TRBJ1-6	TRBD1	TRBV5-4	.	TGTGCCAGCAGCCCGACAGGGCCTCATTCACCCCTCCACTTT	CASSPTGPHSPLHF
TRBJ2-3	.	TRBV4-2	once	TGTGCCAGCAGCCTTGTCCCCGGGGGACGAACAGATACGCAGTATTTT	CASSLVPGGRTDTQYF